The TCR beta chain under discussion was sequenced for a study of shared clonotypes between healthy human individuals. For the study at large: Each donor contributed plates that comprised three CD4 naive, three CD4 memory, two CD8 naive and one CD8 memory. Study outcomes and limitations: Naive subsets, compared against memory subsets, generally had larger estimated richness values. Clonotypes not shared had lower generation probabilities than those common to all four donors.

Naivety among CD8 cells was defined by CD45RO negativity and positive CCR7 selection, thereby excluding terminally differentiated effector memory CD45RA+ cells. Germline V CDR1 and CDR2: MNHEY, SMNVEV (reference sequence). The CDR3 totals 14 residues. Trimming took off 5 bases at V and 4 bases at J, with 14 bases between the two ends. Generated by immunoSEQ multiplex PCR, the TCRdb table keeps only in-frame clones and is missing some. The table shows hundreds of thousands of clones, with around 96% occurring only once. Comment on this clone: No antigen is known for it.

V and J are TRBV27 and TRBJ1-2; TRBD1 is a possible D gene (5 bases). The sequence derives from a woman in her 30s in good health. The specimen was naive CD8+ T cells sorted from blood. The CDR3, as DNA: TGTGCCAGCAGTGTAGGGGCCGGGATCTATGGCTACACCTTC. Its protein is CASSVGAGIYGYTF.